A single sample gave rise to the 14 T cell receptor beta chains below, sequenced in a study of identifying expanded T cells in peripheral blood. Clones were sequenced by immunoSEQ multiplex PCR, and TCRdb holds only the in-frame ones, with some missing. The sample lists approximately 81,000 clones, 80% to 85% seen once, with roughly 21% in the top ten. The sample taken for sequencing was blood. The receptors were sampled from a person aged 18 to 70 in good health.

The V and J genes are TRBV11-2 and TRBJ1-5; 9 bases are shared with TRBD1. J was trimmed by 0 bases and V by 5 bases; bases with no gene match: 11. Germline V lookup: CDR1 SGHAT, CDR2 FQNNGV. This CDR3 is built from 18 residues. The CDR3 is CASSKGQGGGFSNQPQHF. CDR3 nucleotides: TGTGCCAGCAGCAAGGGACAGGGTGGGGGGTTTAGCAATCAGCCCCAGCATTTT.

The rearrangement joins TRBV11-2 to TRBJ2-7; TRBD1 agrees at 7 bases. The germline V gene has CDR1 SGHAT and CDR2 FQNNGV. With V trimmed by 5 bases and J by 6 bases, 7 bases remained unmatched. The CDR3 is made up of 13 amino acids. The CDR3 loop reads CASSAAGTVEQYF. In DNA form, the CDR3 reads TGTGCCAGCAGCGCCGCCGGGACAGTCGAGCAGTACTTC.

V is TRBV4-3 and J is TRBJ2-1, with D perhaps given as TRBD1 or TRBD2 (5 bases each). The CDR3 length is 17 residues. Germline lookup yields CDR1 LGHNA and CDR2 YSLEER. Trimming removed 0 bases at V and 0 bases at J, with 12 bases between. In DNA, the CDR3 is TGCGCCAGCAGCCAAGATAGAGGGGTTACCTCCTACAATGAGCAGTTCTTC. The encoded protein is CASSQDRGVTSYNEQFF.

The J gene is TRBJ2-2, the V gene TRBV28, with a possible D match to TRBD1 (6 bases). CDR3 length: 16 residues. The V end lost 2 bases, the J end lost 3 bases, and 13 bases lay between the germline ends. Germline-derived CDR1 and CDR2 are MDHEN and SYDVKM. CDR3 DNA sequence: TGTGCCAGCAGTTTACCCCGAGACAGGTACACCGGGGAGCTGTTTTTT. This sequence encodes CASSLPRDRYTGELFF.

The V and J genes are TRBV19 and TRBJ1-1; unclear D gene. The CDR3 length is 13 residues. Germline values: CDR1 LNHDA, CDR2 SQIVND (reference sequence). Between the trimmed V and J ends, which lost 7 bases and 1 base, there was a span of 10 bases. This CDR3 reads CASTPRTNTEAFF. For the CDR3, the DNA is TGTGCCAGTACTCCGCGAACGAACACTGAAGCTTTCTTT.

V gene TRBV4-3 combines with J gene TRBJ2-5; D not resolved. The CDR3 runs to 13 residues. Germline values: CDR1 LGHNA, CDR2 YSLEER. The germline V and J ends were trimmed by 2 bases and 3 bases, with 7 bases remaining between them. The CDR3 reads CASSQRREETQYF. The CDR3 DNA sequence: TGCGCCAGCAGCCAACGTCGGGAAGAGACCCAGTACTTC.

V is TRBV11-2 and J is TRBJ2-7; D is possibly TRBD1 (6 bases). The V end lost 6 bases, the J end lost 3 bases, and 18 bases lay between the germline ends. The germline gives CDR1 SGHAT, CDR2 FQNNGV. CDR3 size: 15 residues. CDR3: CASRLQGTRGYEQYF. Here the CDR3 DNA reads TGTGCCAGCAGGCTTCAGGGGACCAGGGGCTACGAGCAGTACTTC.

The chain carries TRBV27 and TRBJ1-2, with D possibly matching TRBD1 (6 bases). Germline V gene data show CDR1 as MNHEY and CDR2 as SMNVEV (reference sequence). The CDR3 is 16 residues long. The V end was cut by 5 bases, the J end by 3 bases, with 19 bases between. CDR3: CASSPLVPGDYYGYTF. Written as DNA, the CDR3 is TGTGCCAGCAGTCCCCTAGTTCCAGGGGATTACTATGGCTACACCTTC.

This clone was detected a few times. The chain carries TRBV5-4 and TRBJ2-3, with D possibly TRBD1 on 5 matching bases. CDR1 is SGHNT and CDR2 is YYREEE in the germline V gene (reference sequence). Trimming took 1 base from V and 3 from J, leaving 9 bases between them. The CDR3 consists of 14 residues. CDR3 sequence: CASSLPAGTDTQYF. The CDR3 DNA is TGTGCCAGCAGCTTGCCGGCAGGGACAGATACGCAGTATTTT.

This clone was seen a single time. This chain joins TRBV19 and TRBJ2-1; 11 nucleotides agree with TRBD2. V gave up 6 bases and J gave up 2 bases; unmatched junction bases: 3. CDR1 and CDR2 (germline): LNHDA, SQIVND (reference sequence). The CDR3 spans 15 residues. In DNA form, the CDR3 reads TGTGCCAGTAGAGATAGCGGGAGGGCCTACAATGAGCAGTTCTTC. Amino acids: CASRDSGRAYNEQFF.

The chain uses TRBV7-2 and TRBJ2-1; perhaps TRBD2 as D (6 bases). V was clipped by 5 bases and J by 2 bases, with 13 bases between them. CDR1 SGHTA and CDR2 FQGNSA come from the germline V gene. The CDR3 sequence is 15 residues long. This CDR3 is CASSSGGGPYNEQFF. DNA of the CDR3: TGTGCCAGCAGCAGCGGAGGAGGGCCCTACAATGAGCAGTTCTTC. The full variable domain, its missing parts supplied by reference TRBV7-2 and TRBJ2-1, is GAGVSQSPSNKVTEKGKDVELRCDPISGHTALYWYRQSLGQGLEFLIYFQGNSAPDKSGLPSDRFSAERTGGSVSTLTIQRTQQEDSAVYLCASSSGGGPYNEQFFGPGTRLTVL.

The chain joins TRBV7-2 to TRBJ2-1, with a tentative D call TRBD2 (6 bases). V was cut by 0 bases and J by 2 bases, with 8 bases left in between. There are 15 residues in the CDR3. Germline assignment: CDR1 SGHTA and CDR2 FQGNSA. The CDR3 sequence: CASSLAGLAYNEQFF. The DNA of the CDR3 is TGTGCCAGCAGCTTAGCGGGACTCGCCTACAATGAGCAGTTCTTC.

The chain is built from TRBV7-2 and TRBJ1-5, with D unresolved. Germline loops: CDR1 SGHTA, CDR2 FQGNSA. V dropped 1 base and J dropped 7 bases, with 11 bases sitting between them. CDR3 length: 14 amino acids. Here the CDR3 DNA reads TGTGCCAGCAGCTTAGGGTCAGGTAGGCAGCCCCAGCATTTT. This encodes CASSLGSGRQPQHF.

This rearrangement joins TRBV6-5 to TRBJ2-2, with D uncertain. This CDR3 comprises 14 residues. V lost 3 bases, J lost 3 bases, and 8 bases lay in between. The germline CDR1 and CDR2 sequences are MNHEY and SVGAGI. The CDR3: CASSYRSYTGELFF. CDR3 bases: TGTGCCAGCAGTTATCGGTCCTACACCGGGGAGCTGTTTTTT.